This is a list of T cell receptor beta chains from one sample in a study of blood T cell repertoires in COVID-19. Here immunoSEQ multiplex PCR was the method, and the copy in TCRdb shows in-frame clones only, minus some. The sample has 200,000 to 300,000 clones; approximately 82% are singletons. The material sequenced was peripheral blood. The receptors originated from a woman over 75 with acute or convalescent COVID-19. Both conserved end residues are part of each CDR3. A D gene is named only where the DNA matches it firmly. Clone size is stated in some rows and not others, as once, few, many or a class when expanded.

clone size | D gene | CDR3 length | J gene | V gene | CDR3 protein | CDR3 DNA
. | . | 14 | TRBJ2-7 | TRBV19 | CASSMEGGLGEQYF | TGTGCCAGTAGTATGGAAGGAGGACTGGGCGAGCAGTACTTC
. | TRBD1 | 16 | TRBJ1-5 | TRBV14 | CASSQPGQGGDQPQHF | TGTGCCAGCAGCCAACCGGGACAGGGGGGGGATCAGCCCCAGCATTTT
. | . | 13 | TRBJ2-3 | TRBV6-5 | CASRRDSTDTQYF | TGTGCCAGCAGGCGGGACTCCACAGATACGCAGTATTTT
. | . | 13 | TRBJ2-1 | TRBV24-1 | CATSAFRDNEQFF | TGTGCCACCAGCGCTTTCCGGGACAATGAGCAGTTCTTC
. | TRBD1 | 13 | TRBJ2-4 | TRBV28 | CAIGPGGVNIQYF | TGTGCCATCGGTCCAGGGGGCGTAAACATTCAGTACTTC
once | TRBD2 | 15 | TRBJ2-5 | TRBV5-4 | CASRATSGGQETQYF | TGTGCCAGCAGGGCCACTAGCGGGGGGCAAGAGACCCAGTACTTC
. | . | 15 | TRBJ2-2 | TRBV2 | CASSSNRGGTGELFF | TGTGCCAGCAGTTCTAACAGGGGGGGCACCGGGGAGCTGTTTTTT
. | . | 15 | TRBJ1-6 | TRBV27 | CASSPRGFYNSPLHF | TGTGCCAGCAGCCCACGCGGCTTCTATAATTCACCCCTCCACTTT
. | TRBD1 | 16 | TRBJ2-2 | TRBV7-2 | CASSQGTGSNTGELFF | TGTGCCAGCAGCCAAGGGACAGGGTCGAACACCGGGGAGCTGTTTTTT
. | TRBD2 | 14 | TRBJ2-2 | TRBV9 | CASSVGTSGGPLFF | TGTGCCAGCAGCGTAGGGACTAGCGGGGGCCCCCTGTTTTTT
. | TRBD1 | 14 | TRBJ1-6 | TRBV6-5 | CASSSRQGWSPLHF | TGTGCCAGCAGTTCCAGACAGGGGTGGTCACCCCTCCACTTT
. | . | 13 | TRBJ1-5 | TRBV6-2/TRBV6-3 | CASSYYGNQPQHF | TGTGCCAGCAGTTACTACGGTAATCAGCCCCAGCATTTT
. | . | 13 | TRBJ2-7 | TRBV9 | CASSVEPHREQYF | TGTGCCAGCAGCGTAGAGCCGCACCGGGAGCAGTACTTC